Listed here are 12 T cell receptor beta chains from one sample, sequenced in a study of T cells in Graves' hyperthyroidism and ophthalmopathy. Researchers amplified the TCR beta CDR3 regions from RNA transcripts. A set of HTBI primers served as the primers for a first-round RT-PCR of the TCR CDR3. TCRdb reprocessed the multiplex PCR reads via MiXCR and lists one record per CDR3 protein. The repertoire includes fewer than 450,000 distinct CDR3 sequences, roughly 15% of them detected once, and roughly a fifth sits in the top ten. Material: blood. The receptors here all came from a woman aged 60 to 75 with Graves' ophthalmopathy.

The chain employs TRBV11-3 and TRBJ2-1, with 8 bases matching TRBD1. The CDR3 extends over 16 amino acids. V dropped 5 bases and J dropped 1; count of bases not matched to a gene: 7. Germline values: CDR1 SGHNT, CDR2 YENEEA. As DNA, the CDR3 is TGTGCCAGCAGCCGGGGGACAGGTGATTCCTACAATGAGCAGTTCTTC. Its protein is CASSRGTGDSYNEQFF.

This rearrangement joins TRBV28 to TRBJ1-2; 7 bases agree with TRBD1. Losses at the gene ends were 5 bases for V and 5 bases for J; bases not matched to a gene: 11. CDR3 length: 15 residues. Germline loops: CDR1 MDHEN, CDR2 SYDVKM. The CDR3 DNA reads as TGTGCCAGCAGTCCCTGGAGGGGGCCAGGGTATGGCTACACCTTC. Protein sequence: CASSPWRGPGYGYTF.

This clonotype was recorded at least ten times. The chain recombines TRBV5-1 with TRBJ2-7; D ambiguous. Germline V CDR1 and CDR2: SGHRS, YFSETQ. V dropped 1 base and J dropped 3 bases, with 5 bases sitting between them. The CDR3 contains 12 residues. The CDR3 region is CASSLYNYEQYF. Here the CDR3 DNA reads TGCGCCAGCAGCTTGTACAACTACGAGCAGTACTTC.

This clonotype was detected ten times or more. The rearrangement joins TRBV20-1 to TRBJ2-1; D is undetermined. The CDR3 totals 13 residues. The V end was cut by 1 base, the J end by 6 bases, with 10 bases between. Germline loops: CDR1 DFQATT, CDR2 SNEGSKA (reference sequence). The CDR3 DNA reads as TGCAGTGCTAGAGGCCGTTCTATCAATGAGCAGTTCTTC. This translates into CSARGRSINEQFF.

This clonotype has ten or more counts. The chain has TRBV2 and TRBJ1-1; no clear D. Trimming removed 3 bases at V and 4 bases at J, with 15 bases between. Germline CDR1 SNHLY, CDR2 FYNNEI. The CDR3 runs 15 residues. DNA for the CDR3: TGTGCCAGCAGTGATGAGACCCTATTCTTCACTGAAGCTTTCTTT. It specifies CASSDETLFFTEAFF.

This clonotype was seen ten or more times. CDR3 bases: TGTGCCAGCAGTTTGAACAGGGACGAGCAGTACTTC. This gives the protein CASSLNRDEQYF. The rearrangement links TRBV28 to TRBJ2-7, with a tentative D call TRBD1 (6 bases). Germline V gives CDR1 MDHEN, CDR2 SYDVKM. The length of the CDR3 is 12 residues. Trimming stripped 3 bases from V and 5 bases from J, with 8 bases between. Using reference TRBV28 and TRBJ2-7 for the parts outside the CDR3, the full variable domain is DVKVTQSSRYLVKRTGEKVFLECVQDMDHENMFWYRQDPGLGLRLIYFSYDVKMKEKGDIPEGYSVSREKKERFSLILESASTNQTSMYLCASSLNRDEQYFGPGTRLTVT.

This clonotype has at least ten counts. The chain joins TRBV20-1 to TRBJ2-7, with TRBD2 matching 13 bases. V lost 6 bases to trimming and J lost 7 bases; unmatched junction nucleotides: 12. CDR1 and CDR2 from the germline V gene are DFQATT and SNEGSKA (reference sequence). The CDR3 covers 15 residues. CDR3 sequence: CSARRRTSGSGEQYF. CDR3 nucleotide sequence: TGCAGTGCCCGACGTAGGACTAGCGGGAGCGGAGAGCAGTACTTC.

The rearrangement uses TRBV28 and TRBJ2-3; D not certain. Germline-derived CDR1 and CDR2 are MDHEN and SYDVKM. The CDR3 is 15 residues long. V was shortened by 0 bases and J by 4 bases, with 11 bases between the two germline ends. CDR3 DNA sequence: TGTGCCAGCAGTTTATGGGGTAGAAGGTCAGATACGCAGTATTTT. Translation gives CASSLWGRRSDTQYF.

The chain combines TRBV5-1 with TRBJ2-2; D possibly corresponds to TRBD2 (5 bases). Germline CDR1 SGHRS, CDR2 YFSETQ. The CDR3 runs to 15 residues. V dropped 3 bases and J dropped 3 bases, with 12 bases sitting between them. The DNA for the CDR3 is TGCGCCAGCAGCTCCTGGGAGAGGGACACCGGGGAGCTGTTTTTT. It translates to CASSSWERDTGELFF.

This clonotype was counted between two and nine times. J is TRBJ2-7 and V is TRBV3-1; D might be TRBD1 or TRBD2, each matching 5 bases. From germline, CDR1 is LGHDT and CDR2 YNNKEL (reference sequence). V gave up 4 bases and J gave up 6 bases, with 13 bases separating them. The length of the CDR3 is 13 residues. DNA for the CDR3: TGTGCCAGCAGCCCACTCAGGGACGGCGAGCAGTACTTC. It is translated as CASSPLRDGEQYF.

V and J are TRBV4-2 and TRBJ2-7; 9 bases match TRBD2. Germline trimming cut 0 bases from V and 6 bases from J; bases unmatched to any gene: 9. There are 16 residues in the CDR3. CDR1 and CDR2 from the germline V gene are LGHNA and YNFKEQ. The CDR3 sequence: CASSQEGFSGSGEQYF. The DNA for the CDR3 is TGTGCCAGCAGCCAAGAGGGTTTTAGCGGGAGTGGCGAGCAGTACTTC.

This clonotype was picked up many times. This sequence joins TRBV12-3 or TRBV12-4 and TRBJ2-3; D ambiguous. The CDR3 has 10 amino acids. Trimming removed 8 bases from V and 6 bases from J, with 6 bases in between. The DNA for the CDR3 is TGTGCCAGCTCGTTCGATACGCAGTATTTT. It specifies CASSFDTQYF.